This T cell receptor (beta chain) was profiled in a study of blood T cell repertoires in COVID-19. Study-level information: Nucleic acid was either cDNA or gDNA, and it came from T cells, B-cell-depleted T cells, or PBMCs.

The CDR3 runs to 18 residues. Authors' data handling: Scientists estimated how many nucleated cells there were by amplifying reference gene primers. Clones were read by immunoSEQ multiplex PCR, and TCRdb kept only the in-frame ones, dropping some. V, J and clone size were drawn from that table, and D and trimming were deduced from the DNA. The sample has some 15,000 clones, under 95% seen once. Material for sequencing was peripheral blood. The clonotype comes from a man aged 55 to 70 with active COVID-19. The chain has TRBV21-1 and TRBJ2-2; the table names TRBD2, a call not compared with the DNA. TRBV21-1 is described as a pseudogene. Written as DNA, the CDR3 is TGTGCCAGCAGCAACCGGTCGGAGTCAGCGGGGAGACCCGGGGAGCTGTTTTTT. It translates to CASSNRSESAGRPGELFF.